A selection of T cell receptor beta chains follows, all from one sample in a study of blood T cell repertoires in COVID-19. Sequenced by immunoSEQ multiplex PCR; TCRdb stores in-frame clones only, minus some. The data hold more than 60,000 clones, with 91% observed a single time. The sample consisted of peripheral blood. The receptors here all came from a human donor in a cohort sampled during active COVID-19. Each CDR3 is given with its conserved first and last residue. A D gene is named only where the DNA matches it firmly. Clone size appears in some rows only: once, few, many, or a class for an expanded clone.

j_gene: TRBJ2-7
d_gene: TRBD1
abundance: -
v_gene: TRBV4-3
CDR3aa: CASSQWGTGDLEQYF
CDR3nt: TGCGCCAGCAGCCAATGGGGGACAGGAGACTTGGAGCAGTACTTC

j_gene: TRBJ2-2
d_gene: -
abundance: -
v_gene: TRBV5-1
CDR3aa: CASSLGDREDTGELFF
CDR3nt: TGCGCCAGCAGCTTGGGTGACAGGGAGGACACCGGGGAGCTGTTTTTT

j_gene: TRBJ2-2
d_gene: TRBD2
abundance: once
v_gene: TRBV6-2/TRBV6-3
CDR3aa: CASSQAGVNTGELFF
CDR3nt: TGTGCCAGCAGCCAAGCGGGGGTGAACACCGGGGAGCTGTTTTTT

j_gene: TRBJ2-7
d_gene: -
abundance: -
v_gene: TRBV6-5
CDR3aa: CASSRTTGNYEQYF
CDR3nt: TGTGCCAGCAGCCGCACAACAGGGAACTACGAGCAGTACTTC

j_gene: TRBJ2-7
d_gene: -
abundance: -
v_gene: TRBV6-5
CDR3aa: CASSLGEDSYEQYF
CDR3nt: TGTGCCAGCAGTTTGGGGGAGGACTCCTACGAGCAGTACTTC

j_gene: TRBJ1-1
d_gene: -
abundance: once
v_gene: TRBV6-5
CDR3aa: CASRLVVWSTEAFF
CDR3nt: TGTGCCAGCAGATTGGTGGTGTGGAGCACTGAAGCTTTCTTT

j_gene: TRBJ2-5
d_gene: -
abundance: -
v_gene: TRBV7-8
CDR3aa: CATRTSYQETQYF
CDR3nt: TGTGCCACACGGACATCGTACCAAGAGACCCAGTACTTC

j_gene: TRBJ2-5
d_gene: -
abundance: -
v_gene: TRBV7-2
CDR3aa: CASSLQGTLETQYF
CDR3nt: TGTGCCAGCAGCTTACAAGGGACACTAGAGACCCAGTACTTC

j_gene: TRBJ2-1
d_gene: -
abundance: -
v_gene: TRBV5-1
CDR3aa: CASRQGPNEQFF
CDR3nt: TGCGCCAGCAGGCAGGGTCCCAATGAGCAGTTCTTC

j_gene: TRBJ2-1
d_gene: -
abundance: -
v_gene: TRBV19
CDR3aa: CASTPSGNYNEQFF
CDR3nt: TGTGCCAGTACCCCCTCGGGAAACTACAATGAGCAGTTCTTC

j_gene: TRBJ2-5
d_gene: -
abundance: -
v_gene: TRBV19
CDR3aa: CASSIVAAETQYF
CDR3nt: TGTGCCAGTAGTATAGTAGCCGCGGAGACCCAGTACTTC

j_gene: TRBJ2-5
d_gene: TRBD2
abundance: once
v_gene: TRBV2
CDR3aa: CASSLQLAGYQETQYF
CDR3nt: TGTGCCAGCAGCCTGCAACTAGCGGGGTACCAAGAGACCCAGTACTTC

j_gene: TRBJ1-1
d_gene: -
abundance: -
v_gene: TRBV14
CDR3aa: CASTIGGGMNTEAFF
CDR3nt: TGTGCCAGCACCATCGGGGGGGGAATGAACACTGAAGCTTTCTTT

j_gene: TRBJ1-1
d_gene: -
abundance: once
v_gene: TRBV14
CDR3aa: CASSQGSSLAAEAFF
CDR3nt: TGTGCCAGCAGCCAAGGTTCAAGCCTTGCCGCTGAAGCTTTCTTT

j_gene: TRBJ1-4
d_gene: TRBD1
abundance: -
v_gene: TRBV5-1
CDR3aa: CASSSTGATNEKLFF
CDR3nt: TGCGCCAGCAGCTCTACAGGGGCTACTAATGAAAAACTGTTTTTT

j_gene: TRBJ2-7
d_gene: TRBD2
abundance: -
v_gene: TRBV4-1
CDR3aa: CASSQKPGPYTGTSGYEQYF
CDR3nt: TGCGCCAGCAGCCAAAAACCGGGACCGTATACCGGGACTAGCGGCTACGAGCAGTACTTC

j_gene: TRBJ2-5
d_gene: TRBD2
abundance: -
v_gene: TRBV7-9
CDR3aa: CASRPLAGGRPEDF
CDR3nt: TGTGCCAGCAGACCACTAGCGGGGGGACGCCCTGAGGACTTC

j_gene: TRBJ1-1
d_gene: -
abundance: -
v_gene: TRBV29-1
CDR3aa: CSVLVAGIDPEAFF
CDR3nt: TGCAGCGTTTTGGTGGCAGGGATTGACCCTGAAGCTTTCTTT

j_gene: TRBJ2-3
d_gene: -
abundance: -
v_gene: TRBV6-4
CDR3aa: CASSDWHTDTQYF
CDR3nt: TGTGCCAGCAGTGACTGGCACACAGATACGCAGTATTTT

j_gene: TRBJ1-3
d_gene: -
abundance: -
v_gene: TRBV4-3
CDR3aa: CASSQDGLPGNTIYF
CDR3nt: TGCGCCAGCAGCCAAGATGGACTTCCTGGAAACACCATATATTTT

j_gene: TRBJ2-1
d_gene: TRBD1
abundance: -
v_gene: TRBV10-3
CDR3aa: CAISESFTGTGITEQFF
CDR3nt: TGTGCCATCAGTGAGTCCTTCACCGGGACAGGAATTACTGAGCAGTTCTTC

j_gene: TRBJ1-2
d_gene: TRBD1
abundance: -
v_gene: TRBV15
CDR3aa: CATSSPGTGHRNYGYTF
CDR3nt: TGTGCCACCAGCAGCCCCGGGACAGGGCATAGAAACTATGGCTACACCTTC

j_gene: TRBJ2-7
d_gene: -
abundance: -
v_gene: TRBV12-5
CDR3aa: CASAKTGGEQYF
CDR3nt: TGTGCTAGTGCCAAGACAGGAGGCGAGCAGTACTTC

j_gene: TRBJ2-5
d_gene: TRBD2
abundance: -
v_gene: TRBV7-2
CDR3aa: CASSLAPRGGIVAQYF
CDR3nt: TGTGCCAGCAGCTTAGCGCCGCGGGGGGGAATTGTGGCCCAGTACTTC

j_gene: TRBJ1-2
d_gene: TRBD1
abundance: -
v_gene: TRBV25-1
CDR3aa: CASSARQGPYGYTF
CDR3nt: TGTGCCAGCAGTGCCAGACAGGGCCCCTATGGCTACACCTTC

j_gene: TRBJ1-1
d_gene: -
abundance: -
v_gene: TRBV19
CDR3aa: CASSIAVNTEAFF
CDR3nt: TGTGCCAGTAGTATCGCAGTGAACACTGAAGCTTTCTTT

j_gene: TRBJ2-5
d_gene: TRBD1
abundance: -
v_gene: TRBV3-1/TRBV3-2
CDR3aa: CASSHALATGEETQYF
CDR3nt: TGTGCCAGCAGCCACGCCCTGGCGACAGGGGAGGAGACCCAGTACTTC

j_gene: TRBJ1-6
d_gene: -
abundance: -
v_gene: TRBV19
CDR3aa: CASSGTVHRSYNSPLHF
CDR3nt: TGTGCCAGTAGTGGTACAGTTCATCGCTCCTATAATTCACCCCTCCACTTT

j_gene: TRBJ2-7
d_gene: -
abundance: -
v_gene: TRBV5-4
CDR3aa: CASSSYQGIGSYEQYF
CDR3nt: TGTGCCAGCAGCTCGTATCAGGGGATTGGCTCCTACGAGCAGTACTTC

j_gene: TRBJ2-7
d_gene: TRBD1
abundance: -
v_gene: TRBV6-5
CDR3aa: CASSFAGTGGYEQYF
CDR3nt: TGTGCCAGCAGTTTTGCCGGGACAGGGGGCTACGAGCAGTACTTC

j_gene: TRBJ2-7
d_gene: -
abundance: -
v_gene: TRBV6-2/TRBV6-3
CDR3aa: CASSYEGGSYEQYF
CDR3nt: TGTGCCAGCAGTTATGAGGGAGGCTCCTACGAGCAGTACTTC

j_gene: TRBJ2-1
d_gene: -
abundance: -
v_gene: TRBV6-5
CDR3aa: CASSPTSNSYNEQFF
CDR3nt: TGTGCCAGCAGTCCAACTAGTAACTCCTACAATGAGCAGTTCTTC

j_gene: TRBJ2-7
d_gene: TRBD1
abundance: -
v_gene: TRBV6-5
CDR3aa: CASSYGTEVSYEQYF
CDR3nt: TGTGCCAGCAGTTACGGGACAGAGGTCTCCTACGAGCAGTACTTC

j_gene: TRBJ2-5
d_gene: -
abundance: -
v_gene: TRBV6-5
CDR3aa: CATRTSQETQYF
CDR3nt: TGTGCCACCCGGACATCGCAAGAGACCCAGTACTTC

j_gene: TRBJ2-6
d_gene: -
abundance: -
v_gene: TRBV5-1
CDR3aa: CASSLVRDSSGANVLTF
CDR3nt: TGCGCCAGCAGCTTGGTCCGGGATAGCTCTGGGGCCAACGTCCTGACTTTC

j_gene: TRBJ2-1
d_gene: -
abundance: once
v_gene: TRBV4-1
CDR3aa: CASSQDRRGAYNEQFF
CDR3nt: TGCGCCAGCAGCCAAGATAGGCGCGGAGCCTACAATGAGCAGTTCTTC

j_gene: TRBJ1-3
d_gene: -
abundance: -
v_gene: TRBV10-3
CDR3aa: CAISEHRVTLSGNTIYF
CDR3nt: TGTGCCATCAGTGAGCACAGGGTTACGCTCTCTGGAAACACCATATATTTT

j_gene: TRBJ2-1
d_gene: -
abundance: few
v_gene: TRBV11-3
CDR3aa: CASSLGRGGLYNEQFF
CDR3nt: TGTGCCAGCAGCCTAGGAAGGGGGGGGCTTTACAATGAGCAGTTCTTC

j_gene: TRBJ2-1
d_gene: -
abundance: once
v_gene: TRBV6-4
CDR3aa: CASTSRDTNNEQFF
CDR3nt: TGTGCCAGCACCTCACGGGACACCAACAATGAGCAGTTCTTC

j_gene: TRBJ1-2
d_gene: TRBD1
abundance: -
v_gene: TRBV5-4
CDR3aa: CASSFSGTGGGGYTF
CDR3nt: TGTGCCAGCAGCTTCTCCGGGACAGGGGGCGGTGGCTACACCTTC

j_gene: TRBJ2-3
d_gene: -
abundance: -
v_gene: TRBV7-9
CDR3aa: CASSLSLAGTDTQYF
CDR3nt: TGTGCCAGCAGCTTATCGTTAGCTGGTACAGATACGCAGTATTTT

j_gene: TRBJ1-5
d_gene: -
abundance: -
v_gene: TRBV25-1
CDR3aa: CASSDWQTYQPQHF
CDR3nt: TGTGCCAGCAGTGACTGGCAGACTTATCAGCCCCAGCATTTT

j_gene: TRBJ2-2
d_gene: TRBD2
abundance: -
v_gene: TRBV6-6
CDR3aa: CASSAPRGGLTGELFF
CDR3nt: TGTGCCAGCAGTGCACCGCGCGGGGGGTTAACCGGGGAGCTGTTTTTT

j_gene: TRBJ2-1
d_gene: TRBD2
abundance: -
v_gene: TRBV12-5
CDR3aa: CASGLVLWTSGGAGQFF
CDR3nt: TGTGCTAGTGGTTTGGTACTTTGGACTAGCGGGGGGGCCGGGCAGTTCTTC

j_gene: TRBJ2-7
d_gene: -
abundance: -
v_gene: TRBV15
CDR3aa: CATSRDRRQGSYEQYF
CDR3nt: TGTGCCACCAGCAGAGATCGGCGGCAGGGCTCCTACGAGCAGTACTTC

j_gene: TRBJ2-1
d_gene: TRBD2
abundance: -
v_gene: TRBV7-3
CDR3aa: CASSQSGSVGSYNEQFF
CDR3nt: TGTGCCAGCAGCCAAAGCGGGAGCGTAGGATCCTACAATGAGCAGTTCTTC